This TCR beta chain is from a study of vaccination effects on CD4 cells after COVID-19 (dated 2022 in TCRdb). Regarding the research as a whole: Two doses of either the BNT162b2 or the mRNA-1273 mRNA SARS-CoV-2 vaccine were administered to participants. In both COVID-19 convalescent patients and infection-naive vaccine recipients, the study compared SARS-CoV-2 spike-specific CD4+ TCR repertoires from before mRNA vaccination with those from after it. Altogether, over 9 COVID-19 convalescent patients and a handful of SARS-CoV-2-naive healthy vaccine recipients made up the full study. The Oncomine TCR Beta short-read assay on an Illumina iSeq 100 was used to sequence cultures from other donors in the study.

This clone was observed a few times. No cognate antigen has been identified for it. Per-base quality was not reported, and no clone a single base away is much larger than it. Points the paper makes about the study in general: Marked clonal contraction was observed in both infection-induced and vaccine-induced clones at late post-vaccination timepoints, consistent with waning T cell responses. In healthy vaccine recipients, vaccine-induced clones were almost all SARS-CoV-2 mono-reactive, with only 1 of 255 cross-reactive with common cold coronaviruses. The study was limited by a small number of convalescent patients, and early post-infection timepoints were lacking.

The germline V gene yields MGHDK for CDR1 and SYGVNS for CDR2. Including cysteine and phenylalanine, the CDR3 has 14 amino acids. The read is trimmed to its CDR3 DNA, 42 bases read in frame from base 1. Cut back by 8 bases and 0 bases, the V and J ends lie 11 bases apart. Receptor amplification or capture employed the immunoSEQ multiplex PCR assay. DNA from the cultured and isolated CD4+ T cells underwent TCR beta CDR3 sequencing. Processing in the source paper ran as follows. The analysis removed non-productive TCR sequences, trimmed reads to the CDR3 region, and retained only CDR3s that were 7 or more amino acids long. The MANAFEST web app was used to pick out antigen-specific clonotypes by comparing their expansion in peptide wells with that in reference cultures. To be called positive, a clone needed expansion at FDR<0.05 compared with the reference and with all other wells, an odds ratio greater than 5, and a frequency greater than 0.1% in two replicate wells. A clonotype was called cross-reactive if it was significantly expanded both in SARS-CoV-2 spike wells and in at least one common cold coronavirus spike condition. Using the stringdist R package, CDR3 similarity was measured by Levenshtein distance, and unrooted trees were constructed with ape in R 3.6.1. TCRdb took over this immuneACCESS table, retaining in-frame rearrangements with V and J assigned. Such tables are incomplete; in checked studies, under half of the missing clones stem from an unresolved V gene, and the remainder is unexplained. The D gene and trimming were derived from the DNA, and the V and J assignments and clone size from that table. The sample table holds around 63,000 clones, of which approximately 75% were seen once. The ten largest clones take up around 3.8% of the sample.

To identify antigen-specific CD4+ T cell clonotypes by their expansion, the ViraFEST assay first stimulated PBMC with viral peptide pools and then applied TCR sequencing. After 10 to 11 days of culture, CD4+ T cells were isolated with the EasySep CD4+ T cell isolation kit. Negative nucleocapsid antibody results before and after vaccination confirmed that the healthy vaccine recipients had no prior SARS-CoV-2 infection. A few million PBMC per well were cultured with approximately 10 ug/ml peptides in IMDM containing 5% human AB serum, approximately 9.9 IU/ml IL-2 and gentamicin. On days 3 and 7, half of the culture medium was replaced with fresh IL-2-containing medium. Unless noted otherwise, every peptide stimulation condition was grown in triplicate wells. PBMC were separated from whole blood using Ficoll-Paque Plus gradient centrifugation and were then either cryopreserved at -140C or used fresh. Overlapping peptide pools spanned the spike proteins of SARS-CoV-2 and the common cold coronaviruses HCoV-NL63, HCoV-OC43 and HCoV-229E. The QIAamp micro DNA kit was used to extract genomic DNA from the cultured CD4+ T cells.

The receptor comes from a human donor who received a COVID-19 vaccine. Sequenced material: CD4+ T cells from PBMCs cultured with HCoV-OC43 spike peptides, taken before COVID-19 vaccination. The sample's cell subset or site label is to be understood as: HCoV-OC43 spike overlapping peptide pool stimulation. The chain is made from TRBV25-1 and TRBJ1-3, with a tentative D gene TRBD1 over 5 matching bases. The CDR3 reads CASSDSSSGNTIYF. The bases read TGTGCCAGCTCAGACAGCTCCTCTGGAAACACCATATATTTT.